Listed here are 15 T cell receptor beta chains from one sample, sequenced in a study of shared clonotypes between healthy human individuals. Clones were sequenced by immunoSEQ multiplex PCR, and TCRdb holds only the in-frame ones, with some missing. The data hold 2,500,000 or so clones, with 80% to 95% observed a single time. Specimen: naive CD4+ T cells from PBMCs. Regarding subset: CD45RA+ positively selected. These receptors were obtained from a man in his late teens or twenties in good health. Some clones in this sample may be carry-over from other donors' samples.

The chain couples TRBV9 to TRBJ2-7; D is possibly TRBD1 or TRBD2 (5 bases each). Trimming stripped 3 bases from V and 2 bases from J, with 15 bases between. CDR3 length: 15 amino acids. Looked up from germline, CDR1 is SGDLS and CDR2 is YYNGEE. The CDR3 DNA is TGTGCCAGCAGCGCGGACCTCGGGACCCCCTACGAGCAGTACTTC. This sequence encodes CASSADLGTPYEQYF. The full variable domain, rest sourced from reference TRBV9 and TRBJ2-7, is DSGVTQTPKHLITATGQRVTLRCSPRSGDLSVYWYQQSLDQGLQFLIQYYNGEERAKGNILERFSAQQFPDLHSELNLSSLELGDSALYFCASSADLGTPYEQYFGPGTRLTVT.

As to this clone: Other nucleotide sequences in the sample specify the same CDR3. This chain joins TRBV20-1 and TRBJ2-7; D is uncertain. The CDR3 sequence is 10 residues long. V lost 2 bases to trimming and J lost 4 bases, with 3 bases between them. Germline V gene lookup returns CDR1 DFQATT and CDR2 SNEGSKA (reference sequence). CDR3 protein: CSARSYEQYF. CDR3 sequence (DNA): TGCAGTGCTAGATCATACGAGCAGTACTTC.

A word on this clone: This sample includes further DNA sequences coding for the same CDR3. This chain uses TRBV5-1 with TRBJ1-1, with 8 bases identical to TRBD1. V lost 3 bases, J lost 2 bases, and 3 bases stayed unmatched. The CDR3 is made up of 14 amino acids. CDR1 is SGHRS and CDR2 is YFSETQ in the germline V gene. The CDR3 DNA reads as TGCGCCAGCAGCTACGGACAGGGTAACACTGAAGCTTTCTTT. It specifies CASSYGQGNTEAFF.

The chain uses TRBV2 and TRBJ2-6; D is possibly TRBD1 (6 bases). CDR1 is SNHLY, CDR2 FYNNEI, per germline. The CDR3 loop spans 14 amino acids. The V and J ends lost 9 bases and 0 bases respectively, with 9 bases between them. The CDR3 coding sequence is TGTGCCAGTGGACAGCCCTCTGGGGCCAACGTCCTGACTTTC. It codes for CASGQPSGANVLTF.

This CDR3 reads CASSSAGLAGMVDNEQFF. CDR3 sequence (DNA): TGCGCCAGCAGCTCTGCAGGACTAGCGGGAATGGTTGACAATGAGCAGTTCTTC. The chain couples TRBV5-1 to TRBJ2-1; TRBD2 matches 12 bases. Germline V gene lookup returns CDR1 SGHRS and CDR2 YFSETQ. This CDR3 has 18 amino acids. With 3 bases clipped from V and 5 bases from J, the junction kept 12 bases outside the gene matches.

V usage is TRBV28 and J usage is TRBJ2-3, with D uncertain. The V gene lost 6 bases and the J gene lost 5 bases, with 9 bases spanning the gap. Germline CDR1 MDHEN, CDR2 SYDVKM. This CDR3 contains 12 residues. The CDR3 bases are TGTGCCAGCAGATCGCCGTTAGATACGCAGTATTTT. Translating gives CASRSPLDTQYF.

The V gene is TRBV6-5, the J gene TRBJ1-4; D remains unclear. V was clipped by 5 bases and J by 3 bases, with 7 bases between them. This CDR3 has 13 amino acids. CDR1 and CDR2 (germline): MNHEY, SVGAGI. CDR3 sequence reads: CASSARPNEKLFF. The CDR3 DNA reads TGTGCCAGCAGTGCCCGGCCTAATGAAAAACTGTTTTTT.

This rearrangement joins TRBV6-6 to TRBJ1-1; D perhaps matches TRBD1 (5 bases). V lost 2 bases and J 5 bases, leaving 12 bases between the germline ends. This CDR3 contains 14 residues. CDR1 is MNHNY, CDR2 SVGAGI, per germline (reference sequence). In DNA, the CDR3 is TGTGCCAGCAGTTACCGCGTGGGGGGGACTGAAGCTTTCTTT. Translation gives CASSYRVGGTEAFF.

The chain links TRBV9 to TRBJ1-3; D is ambiguous. Germline V lookup: CDR1 SGDLS, CDR2 YYNGEE. This CDR3 has 15 amino acids. Trimming removed 0 bases from V and 0 bases from J, with 7 bases in between. The CDR3 DNA sequence: TGTGCCAGCAGCGTAGCGACGCACTCTGGAAACACCATATATTTT. It specifies CASSVATHSGNTIYF.

The chain uses TRBV25-1 and TRBJ2-3; D might be TRBD2 (5 bases). Looked up from germline, CDR1 is MGHDK and CDR2 is SYGVNS. This CDR3 region has 14 residues. Trimming took off 2 bases at V and 2 bases at J, with 8 bases between the two ends. The CDR3, as DNA: TGTGCCAGCAGTGAACAGGACTTCACAGATACGCAGTATTTT. Its translation is CASSEQDFTDTQYF. Looking up the rest from reference TRBV25-1 and TRBJ2-3 gives the full variable domain: EADIYQTPRYLVIGTGKKITLECSQTMGHDKMYWYQQDPGMELHLIHYSYGVNSTEKGDLSSESTVSRIRTEHFPLTLESARPSHTSQYLCASSEQDFTDTQYFGPGTRLTVL.

V usage is TRBV5-1 and J usage is TRBJ2-3, with TRBD2 identical over 9 bases. Per the germline V gene, CDR1 is SGHRS and CDR2 is YFSETQ. The CDR3 is 16 amino acids. Losses at the gene ends were 2 bases for V and 3 bases for J; bases not matched to a gene: 7. The CDR3 DNA is TGCGCCAGCAGCTTAGTTTCTAGCGGGGTGACAGATACGCAGTATTTT. Encoded protein: CASSLVSSGVTDTQYF.

The chain combines TRBV6-6 with TRBJ2-7; TRBD1 is a possible D gene (5 bases). Between the trimmed V and J ends, which lost 4 bases and 4 bases, there was a span of 11 bases. Per the germline V gene, CDR1 is MNHNY and CDR2 is SVGAGI (reference sequence). The CDR3 is 13 residues long. The CDR3 nucleotides read TGTGCCAGCAGTTGGGGCAGGGTTTACGAGCAGTACTTC. It is translated as CASSWGRVYEQYF.

This CDR3 is CASKVAGSYEQYF. In DNA, the CDR3 is TGTGCCAGCAAAGTAGCGGGGTCCTACGAGCAGTACTTC. The chain employs TRBV4-2 and TRBJ2-7; 8 bases are shared with TRBD2. The CDR3 extends over 13 amino acids. V dropped 7 bases and J dropped 1; count of bases not matched to a gene: 3. Germline assignment: CDR1 LGHNA and CDR2 YNFKEQ.

J is TRBJ2-3 and V is TRBV5-1; D gene ambiguous. Trimming removed 3 bases at V and 0 bases at J, with 8 bases between. In germline, CDR1 is SGHRS, CDR2 YFSETQ. This CDR3 contains 14 residues. The CDR3 DNA follows: TGCGCCAGCAGCTCAGACGCGAGCACAGATACGCAGTATTTT. It translates to CASSSDASTDTQYF.

The chain combines TRBV10-3 with TRBJ2-3, with D perhaps given as TRBD1 or TRBD2 (5 bases each). Germline V CDR1 and CDR2: ENHRY, SYGVKD. V lost 2 bases and J lost 4, with 10 bases in between. This CDR3 is built from 14 residues. Here the CDR3 reads CAISEGGVADTQYF. CDR3 in DNA: TGTGCCATCAGTGAGGGGGGAGTAGCAGATACGCAGTATTTT.